This note documents a single T cell receptor (beta chain) sequence. The data originate from a study of blood T cell repertoires in COVID-19. Background on the study: Acute-phase and convalescent COVID-19 samples originated in the United States, Italy and Spain. PBMCs, B-cell-depleted T cells, or T cells provided the cDNA or gDNA that made up the material.

Original data processing: Estimation of nucleated cell counts was performed using reference gene primer amplification. The method was immunoSEQ multiplex PCR; TCRdb's version includes in-frame clones alone and lacks a portion of them. V and J calls plus clone size are reproduced from that table; the DNA served to infer D and trimming. Among 66,000 or so clones listed, over 75% were seen once. CDR3 size: 11 residues. CDR1 is SGDLS and CDR2 is YYNGEE in the germline V gene. V shed 7 bases and J shed 7 bases, with 11 bases lying between them. This receptor was identified in a human donor in a cohort sampled during active COVID-19. Sequenced sample: peripheral blood. The rearrangement joins TRBV9 to TRBJ1-2; D is perhaps TRBD1 (5 bases). CDR3 amino acids: CASSLGGGYTF. In DNA form, the CDR3 reads TGTGCCAGCTCTCTCGGGGGTGGCTACACCTTC.